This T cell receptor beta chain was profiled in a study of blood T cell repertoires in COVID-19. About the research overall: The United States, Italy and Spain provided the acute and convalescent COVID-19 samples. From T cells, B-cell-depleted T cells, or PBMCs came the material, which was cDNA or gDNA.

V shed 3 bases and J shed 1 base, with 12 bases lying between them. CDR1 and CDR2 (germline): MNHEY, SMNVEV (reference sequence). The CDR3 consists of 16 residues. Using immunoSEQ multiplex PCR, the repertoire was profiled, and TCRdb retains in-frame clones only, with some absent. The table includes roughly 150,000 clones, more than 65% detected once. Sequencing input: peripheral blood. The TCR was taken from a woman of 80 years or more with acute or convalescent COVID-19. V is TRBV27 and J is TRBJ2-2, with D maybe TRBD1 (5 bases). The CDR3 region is CASSFLDTLNTGELFF. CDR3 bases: TGTGCCAGCAGTTTTTTGGACACTCTGAACACCGGGGAGCTGTTTTTT.